This T cell receptor beta chain was recovered during a study of monozygotic twins with inflammatory bowel disease. The study's findings and limits: Twins with IBD were found to have lower TCRbeta diversity (inverse Simpson) than healthy co-twins. Between concordant and discordant twins, repertoire similarity failed to differ, a result that limited power may explain.

The CDR3 has 16 residues. Per germline, CDR1 SGHTA and CDR2 FQGNSA. With regard to this clonotype: Its antigen is still unknown.

The authors used approximately 3.5 ug of total RNA per TCR library. TCRdb re-called the 5' RACE reads; every CDR3 protein appears as one record, without DNA. This sample lists about 140,000 distinct CDR3 sequences; its ten largest clones have 1.2%. This sequence originates from a human donor with ulcerative colitis or Crohn's disease, or a healthy co-twin of an affected twin (not recorded which). The chain couples TRBV7-2 to TRBJ2-7; the TRBD2 assignment by TCRdb is unverifiable without DNA. The sample taken for sequencing was blood. The chain's CDR3 is CASSPRDYQPSYEQYF.